This TCR beta chain stems from a study of blood T cell repertoires in COVID-19. Study overall: Acute and convalescent COVID-19 specimens originated in the United States, Italy and Spain. PBMCs, B-cell-depleted T cells, or T cells were the source of the cDNA or gDNA that made up the material.

Methods used by the authors: Estimation of nucleated cell counts relied on the amplification of reference gene primers. Measured with immunoSEQ multiplex PCR; TCRdb has only the in-frame clones, and not every one. The V and J calls and clone size come from that table; D and trimming were worked out from the DNA. The sample yields about 270,000 clones, around 88% seen once. The CDR3 consists of 12 residues. Germline V CDR1 and CDR2: GTSNPN, SVGIG (reference sequence). Trimming removed 2 bases at V and 6 bases at J, with 9 bases between. All enrollees were about 18 to 100 years old and from roughly 26 US areas.

This sequence originates from a woman between 35 and 50 years old with acute COVID-19. The J gene is TRBJ2-3, the V gene TRBV30, with unresolved D. The sample comprised PBMCs or T cells enriched from blood (not recorded which). The CDR3 spells CAWSSNSDTQYF. CDR3 bases: TGTGCCTGGAGTTCTAATTCGGATACGCAGTATTTT.